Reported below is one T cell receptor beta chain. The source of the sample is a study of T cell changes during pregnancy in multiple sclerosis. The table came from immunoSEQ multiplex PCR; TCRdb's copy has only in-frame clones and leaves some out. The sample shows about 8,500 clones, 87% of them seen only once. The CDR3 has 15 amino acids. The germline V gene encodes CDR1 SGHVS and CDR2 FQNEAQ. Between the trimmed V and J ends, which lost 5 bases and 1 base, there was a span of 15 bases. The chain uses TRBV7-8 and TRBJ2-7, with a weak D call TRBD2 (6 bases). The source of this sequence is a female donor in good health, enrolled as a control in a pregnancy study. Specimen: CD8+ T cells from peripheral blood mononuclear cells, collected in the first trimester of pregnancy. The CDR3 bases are TGTGCCAGCAGCAGTGACGGGAGTGCATCCTACGAGCAGTACTTC. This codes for CASSSDGSASYEQYF.